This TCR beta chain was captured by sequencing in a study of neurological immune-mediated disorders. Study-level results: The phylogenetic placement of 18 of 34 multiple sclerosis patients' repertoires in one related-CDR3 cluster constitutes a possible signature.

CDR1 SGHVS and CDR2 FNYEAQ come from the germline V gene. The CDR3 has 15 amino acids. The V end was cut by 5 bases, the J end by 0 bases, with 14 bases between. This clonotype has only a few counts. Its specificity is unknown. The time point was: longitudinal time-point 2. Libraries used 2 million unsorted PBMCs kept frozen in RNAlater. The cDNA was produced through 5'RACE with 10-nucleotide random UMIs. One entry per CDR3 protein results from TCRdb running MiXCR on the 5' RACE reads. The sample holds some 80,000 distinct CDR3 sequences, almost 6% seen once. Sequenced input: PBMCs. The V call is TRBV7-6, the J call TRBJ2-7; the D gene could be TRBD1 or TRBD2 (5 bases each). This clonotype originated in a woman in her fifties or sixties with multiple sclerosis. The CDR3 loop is CASSKLTGLSYEQYF. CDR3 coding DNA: TGTGCCAGCAGCAAACTGACGGGGCTCTCCTACGAGCAGTACTTC.